The entry that follows covers one TCR beta chain sequence. As yet, its antigen is unknown. Unique molecular identifiers were present in the TCR beta cDNA libraries. Approximately 550,000 cDNA molecules came from approximately 1 to 10 million T cells. TCRdb redid the calling of the PCR reads with MiXCR, one entry per CDR3 protein. The table has 380,000 or so distinct CDR3 sequences, less than 35% seen once. This entry comes from a study of post-analysis software for immune sequencing data. Background on the study: Multiple sclerosis in the patients followed relapsing-remitting, secondary progressive and progressive-relapsing courses. Study-wide points: Multiple sclerosis patients showed significantly lower normalized Chao1 diversity than controls did. Pronounced co-clustering by F measure was evident among identically batched samples. The five TRBV segments detected at higher frequency in patients than in controls included TRBV5-6, TRBV5-1 and TRBV20-1.

Trimming stripped 0 bases from V and 0 bases from J, with 8 bases between. This CDR3 spans 15 amino acids. CDR1 SGHDT and CDR2 YYEEEE come from the germline V gene. This chain uses TRBV5-6 with TRBJ2-3; D possibly corresponds to TRBD1 (6 bases). The TCR originated in a girl between 10 and 17 years old with multiple sclerosis. Material: blood. CDR3 in amino acids: CASSLAGQSTDTQYF. Written as DNA, the CDR3 is TGTGCCAGCAGCTTGGCAGGACAGAGCACAGATACGCAGTATTTT.